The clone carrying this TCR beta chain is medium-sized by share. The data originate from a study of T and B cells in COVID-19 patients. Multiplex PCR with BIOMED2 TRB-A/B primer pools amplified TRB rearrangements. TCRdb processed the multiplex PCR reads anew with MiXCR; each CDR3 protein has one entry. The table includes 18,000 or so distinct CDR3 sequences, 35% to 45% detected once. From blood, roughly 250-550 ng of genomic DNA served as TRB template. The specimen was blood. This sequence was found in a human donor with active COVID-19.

In DNA, the CDR3 is TGTGCCAGCTCACCCAACAGGGCATTTGGGGCCAACGTCCTGACTTTC. Its protein is CASSPNRAFGANVLTF. V usage is TRBV18 and J usage is TRBJ2-6, with D possibly being TRBD1 (6 bases). Germline-derived CDR1 and CDR2 are KGHSH and LQKENI. The CDR3 is made up of 16 amino acids. Trimming removed 3 bases at V and 3 bases at J, with 12 bases between. The full variable domain, rest sourced from reference TRBV18 and TRBJ2-6, is NAGVMQNPRHLVRRRGQEARLRCSPMKGHSHVYWYRQLPEEGLKFMVYLQKENIIDESGMPKERFSAEFPKEGPSILRIQQVVRGDSAAYFCASSPNRAFGANVLTFGAGSRLTVL.